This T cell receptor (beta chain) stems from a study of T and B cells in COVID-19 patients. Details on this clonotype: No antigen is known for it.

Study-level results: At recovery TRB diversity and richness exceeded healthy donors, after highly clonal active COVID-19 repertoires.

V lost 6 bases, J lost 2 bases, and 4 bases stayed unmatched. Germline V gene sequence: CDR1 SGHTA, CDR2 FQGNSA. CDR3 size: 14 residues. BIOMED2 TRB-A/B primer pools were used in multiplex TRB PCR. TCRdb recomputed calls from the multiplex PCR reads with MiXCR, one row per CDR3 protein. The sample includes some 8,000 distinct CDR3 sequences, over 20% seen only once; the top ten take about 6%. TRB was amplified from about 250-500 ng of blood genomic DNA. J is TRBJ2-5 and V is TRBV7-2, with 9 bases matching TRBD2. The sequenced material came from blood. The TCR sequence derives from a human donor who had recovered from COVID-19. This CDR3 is CASSSSGTQETQYF. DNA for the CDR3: TGTGCCAGCAGTTCTAGCGGGACTCAAGAGACCCAGTACTTC. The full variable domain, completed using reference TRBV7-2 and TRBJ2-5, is GAGVSQSPSNKVTEKGKDVELRCDPISGHTALYWYRQSLGQGLEFLIYFQGNSAPDKSGLPSDRFSAERTGGSVSTLTIQRTQQEDSAVYLCASSSSGTQETQYFGPGTRLLVL.